The rows below give T cell receptor beta chains drawn from one sample of a study of Graves' ophthalmopathy and Graves' hyperthyroidism. TCRdb re-derived calls from the multiplex PCR reads in MiXCR, one entry per CDR3 protein. The sample yields 660,000 or so distinct CDR3 sequences, over 40% seen once. Sequencing input: peripheral blood. These receptors were collected from an adult man with Graves' ophthalmopathy. CDR3s include the opening cysteine and the closing phenylalanine or tryptophan. D genes are given only for firm matches. Clone size is shown for a subset of rows, as once, few, many or a class of expanded clone.

many TRBJ1-1 - TRBV12-3/TRBV12-4 CASGGGYTEAFF TGTGCCAGCGGGGGAGGGTACACTGAAGCTTTCTTT
- TRBJ1-2 - TRBV5-4 CASSLKGNVDGYTF TGTGCCAGCAGCTTGAAAGGGAATGTGGATGGCTACACCTTC
many TRBJ1-4 - TRBV11-2 CASSSGPGVKLFF TGTGCCAGCAGCTCCGGGCCCGGGGTAAAACTGTTTTTT
few TRBJ1-3 TRBD1 TRBV19 CASRTLTGGPGPIYF TGTGCCAGTAGGACCCTGACAGGGGGCCCAGGCCCCATATATTTT
many TRBJ1-2 TRBD1 TRBV6-6 CASSYSMAVTGHGYTF TGTGCCAGCAGTTACTCGATGGCCGTGACAGGGCATGGCTACACCTTC
- TRBJ2-5 - TRBV29-1 CSVVGGGRETQYF TGCAGCGTTGTGGGGGGCGGACGGGAGACCCAGTACTTC
- TRBJ2-3 TRBD2 TRBV11-2 CASSQGGAGADTQYF TGTGCCAGCAGCCAGGGAGGGGCGGGCGCAGATACGCAGTATTTT
- TRBJ1-6 - TRBV20-1 CSARVGAGSSYNSPLHF TGCAGTGCTAGAGTTGGGGCGGGAAGCTCCTATAATTCACCCCTCCACTTT
few TRBJ2-5 - TRBV19 CASSPTRRGPAAKQETQYF TGTGCCAGTAGTCCCACACGCAGAGGACCAGCGGCAAAGCAAGAGACCCAGTACTTC
many TRBJ1-5 - TRBV5-1 CASSSSVFSNQPQHF TGCGCCAGCAGCTCTTCTGTATTTAGCAATCAGCCCCAGCATTTT
- TRBJ1-4 - TRBV29-1 CSLGQPNEKLFF TGCAGCTTAGGTCAGCCTAATGAAAAACTGTTTTTT
few TRBJ2-5 TRBD2 TRBV9 CASSVESLAGTETQYF TGTGCCAGCAGCGTAGAATCACTAGCGGGAACAGAGACCCAGTACTTC
many TRBJ1-5 - TRBV6-5 CASKRGRNQPQHF TGTGCCAGCAAGCGGGGGAGGAATCAGCCCCAGCATTTT
many TRBJ2-7 - TRBV5-5 CASSPGSHSYEQYF TGTGCCAGCAGCCCCGGTTCACACTCCTACGAGCAGTACTTC
many TRBJ2-2 TRBD2 TRBV29-1 CSVERGGKGTGELFF TGCAGCGTTGAACGGGGGGGGAAGGGCACCGGGGAGCTGTTTTTT
- TRBJ2-5 - TRBV10-3 CASSRLDGIARETQYF TGTGCCAGCAGTAGACTAGACGGGATTGCTCGAGAGACCCAGTACTTC
- TRBJ2-5 - TRBV14 CASSQSGSATILLRETQYF TGTGCCAGCAGCCAAAGCGGGTCGGCTACTATTTTACTCCGAGAGACCCAGTACTTC